A selection of T cell receptor beta chains follows, all from one sample in a study of control samples from healthy donors and cancer patients. Sequenced by immunoSEQ multiplex PCR; TCRdb stores in-frame clones only, minus some. The repertoire has 90,000 to 140,000 clones, approximately 83% of them found once; the top ten carry around 13%. The sequenced material came from blood. These receptors all come from a woman aged 45-59 years in good health. CDR3s include the opening cysteine and the closing phenylalanine or tryptophan. Some rows have no size entry. The others give once, few or many, or a class for an expanded clone.

v_call: TRBV29-1; j_call: TRBJ1-2; clone_size: NA; cdr3_aa: CSVEGQGNYGYTF
v_call: TRBV18; j_call: TRBJ1-4; clone_size: NA; cdr3_aa: CASSPTGGSEKLFF
v_call: TRBV27; j_call: TRBJ1-2; clone_size: NA; cdr3_aa: CALRWHDGYTF
v_call: TRBV11-2; j_call: TRBJ2-3; clone_size: NA; cdr3_aa: CASSSLAGGTDTQYF
v_call: TRBV20-1; j_call: TRBJ1-2; clone_size: once; cdr3_aa: CSEKGAPGYTF
v_call: TRBV19; j_call: TRBJ1-5; clone_size: NA; cdr3_aa: CASSLTPAGRDQPQHF
v_call: TRBV18; j_call: TRBJ2-7; clone_size: NA; cdr3_aa: CASSPSDGGHHSYEQYF
v_call: TRBV6-6; j_call: TRBJ1-2; clone_size: NA; cdr3_aa: CASSYSGREGGYTF
v_call: TRBV14; j_call: TRBJ2-5; clone_size: once; cdr3_aa: CASSQLSWFQETQYF
v_call: TRBV15; j_call: TRBJ2-3; clone_size: NA; cdr3_aa: CATSRVTSGRADTQYF